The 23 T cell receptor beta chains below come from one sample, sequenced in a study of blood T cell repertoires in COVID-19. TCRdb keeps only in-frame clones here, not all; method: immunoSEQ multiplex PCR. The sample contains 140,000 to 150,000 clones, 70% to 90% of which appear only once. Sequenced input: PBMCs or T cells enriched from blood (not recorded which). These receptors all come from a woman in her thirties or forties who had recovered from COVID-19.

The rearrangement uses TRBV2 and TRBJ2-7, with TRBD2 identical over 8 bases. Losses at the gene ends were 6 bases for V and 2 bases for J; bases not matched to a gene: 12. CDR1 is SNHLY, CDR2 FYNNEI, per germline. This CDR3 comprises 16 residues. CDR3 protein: CASSLKPGLGAYEQYF. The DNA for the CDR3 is TGTGCCAGCAGCTTAAAGCCGGGACTAGGAGCCTACGAGCAGTACTTC.

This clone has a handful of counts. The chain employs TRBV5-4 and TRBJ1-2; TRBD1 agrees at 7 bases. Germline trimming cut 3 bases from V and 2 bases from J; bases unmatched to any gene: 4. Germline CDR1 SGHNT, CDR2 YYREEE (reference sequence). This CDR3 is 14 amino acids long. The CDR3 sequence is CASSSDRANYGYTF. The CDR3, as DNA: TGTGCCAGCAGCTCAGACAGGGCCAACTATGGCTACACCTTC.

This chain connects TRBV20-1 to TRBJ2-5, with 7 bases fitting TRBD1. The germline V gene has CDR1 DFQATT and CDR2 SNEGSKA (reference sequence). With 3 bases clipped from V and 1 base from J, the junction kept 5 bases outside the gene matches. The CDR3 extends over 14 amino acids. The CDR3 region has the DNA TGCAGTGCTAGTCGCCAGGGGGTCCAAGAGACCCAGTACTTC. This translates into CSASRQGVQETQYF.

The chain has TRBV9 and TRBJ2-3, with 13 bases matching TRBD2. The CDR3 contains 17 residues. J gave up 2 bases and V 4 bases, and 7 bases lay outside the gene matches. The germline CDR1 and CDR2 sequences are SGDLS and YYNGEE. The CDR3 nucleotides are TGTGCCAGCAGCCCCCGACTAGCGGGAGGTTTCACAGATACGCAGTATTTT. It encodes CASSPRLAGGFTDTQYF.

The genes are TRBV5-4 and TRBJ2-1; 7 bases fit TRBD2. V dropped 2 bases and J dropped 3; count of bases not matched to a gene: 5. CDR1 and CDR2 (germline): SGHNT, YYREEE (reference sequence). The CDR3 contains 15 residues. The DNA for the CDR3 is TGTGCCAGCAGCTTAAAGCGGGAACGCTACAATGAGCAGTTCTTC. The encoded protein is CASSLKRERYNEQFF.

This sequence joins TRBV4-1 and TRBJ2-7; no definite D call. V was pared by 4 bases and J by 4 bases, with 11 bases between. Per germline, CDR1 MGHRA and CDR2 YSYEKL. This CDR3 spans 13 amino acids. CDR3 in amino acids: CASSLSPSYEQYF. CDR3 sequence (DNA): TGCGCCAGCAGCCTCTCCCCGAGTTACGAGCAGTACTTC.

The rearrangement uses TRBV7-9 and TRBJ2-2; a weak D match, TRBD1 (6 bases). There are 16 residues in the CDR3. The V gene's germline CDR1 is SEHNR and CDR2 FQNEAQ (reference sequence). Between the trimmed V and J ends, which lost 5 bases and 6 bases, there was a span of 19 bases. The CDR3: CASSPSAQGVSGELFF. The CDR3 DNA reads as TGTGCCAGCAGCCCTAGTGCACAGGGTGTCTCCGGGGAGCTGTTTTTT.

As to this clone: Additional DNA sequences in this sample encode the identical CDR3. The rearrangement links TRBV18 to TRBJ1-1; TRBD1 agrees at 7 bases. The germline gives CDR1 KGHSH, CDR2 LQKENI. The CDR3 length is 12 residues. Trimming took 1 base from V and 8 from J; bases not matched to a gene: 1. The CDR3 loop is CASSPQGAEAFF. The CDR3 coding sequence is TGTGCCAGCTCACCACAGGGGGCCGAAGCTTTCTTT. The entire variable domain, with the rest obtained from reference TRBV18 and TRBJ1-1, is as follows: NAGVMQNPRHLVRRRGQEARLRCSPMKGHSHVYWYRQLPEEGLKFMVYLQKENIIDESGMPKERFSAEFPKEGPSILRIQQVVRGDSAAYFCASSPQGAEAFFGQGTRLTVV.

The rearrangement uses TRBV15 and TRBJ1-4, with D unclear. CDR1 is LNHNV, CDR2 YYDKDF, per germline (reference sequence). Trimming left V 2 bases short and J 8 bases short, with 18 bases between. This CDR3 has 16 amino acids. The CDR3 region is CATSRNQRGMGEKLFF. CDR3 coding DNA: TGTGCCACCAGCAGAAATCAACGAGGGATGGGGGAAAAACTGTTTTTT. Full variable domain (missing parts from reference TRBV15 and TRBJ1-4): DAMVIQNPRYQVTQFGKPVTLSCSQTLNHNVMYWYQQKSSQAPKLLFHYYDKDFNNEADTPDNFQSRRPNTSFCFLDIRSPGLGDTAMYLCATSRNQRGMGEKLFFGSGTQLSVL.

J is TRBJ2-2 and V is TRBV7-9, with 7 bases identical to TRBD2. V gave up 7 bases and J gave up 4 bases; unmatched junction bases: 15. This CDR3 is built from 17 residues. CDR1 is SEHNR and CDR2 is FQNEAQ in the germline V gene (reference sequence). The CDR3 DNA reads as TGTGCCAGCAAACCTCCGGCCGGGGGGAAAAGCACCGGGGAGCTGTTTTTT. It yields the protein CASKPPAGGKSTGELFF.

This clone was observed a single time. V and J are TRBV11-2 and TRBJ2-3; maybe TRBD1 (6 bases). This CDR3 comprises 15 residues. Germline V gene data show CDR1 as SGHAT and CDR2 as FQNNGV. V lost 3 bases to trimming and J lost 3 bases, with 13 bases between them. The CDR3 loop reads CASSFDGRGTDTQYF. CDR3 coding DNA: TGTGCCAGCAGCTTTGACGGCAGGGGTACAGATACGCAGTATTTT.

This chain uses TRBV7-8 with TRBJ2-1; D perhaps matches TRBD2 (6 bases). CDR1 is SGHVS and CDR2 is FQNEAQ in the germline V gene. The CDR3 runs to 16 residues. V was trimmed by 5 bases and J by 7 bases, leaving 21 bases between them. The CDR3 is CASSRTTGTGANEQFF. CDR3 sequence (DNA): TGTGCCAGCAGCAGAACCACCGGGACTGGCGCTAATGAGCAGTTCTTC.

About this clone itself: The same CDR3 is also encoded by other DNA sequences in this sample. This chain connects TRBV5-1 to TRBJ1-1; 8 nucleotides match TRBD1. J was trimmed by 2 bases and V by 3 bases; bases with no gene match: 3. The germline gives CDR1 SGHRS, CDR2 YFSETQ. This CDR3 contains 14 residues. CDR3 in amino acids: CASSSQGGNTEAFF. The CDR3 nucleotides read TGCGCCAGCAGCTCACAGGGGGGAAACACTGAAGCTTTCTTT.

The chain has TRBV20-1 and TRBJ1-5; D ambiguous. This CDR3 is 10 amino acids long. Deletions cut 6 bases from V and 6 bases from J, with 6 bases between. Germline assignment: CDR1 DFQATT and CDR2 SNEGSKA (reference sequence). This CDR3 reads CSAEGQPQHF. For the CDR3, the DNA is TGCAGTGCGGAGGGTCAGCCCCAGCATTTT.

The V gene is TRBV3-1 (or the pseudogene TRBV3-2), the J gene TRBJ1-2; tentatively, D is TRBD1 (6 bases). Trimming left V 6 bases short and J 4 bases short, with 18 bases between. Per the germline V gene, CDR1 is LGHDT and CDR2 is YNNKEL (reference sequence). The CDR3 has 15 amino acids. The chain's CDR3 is CASRPHSDRIYGYTF. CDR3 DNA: TGTGCCAGCAGGCCGCATTCGGACAGAATCTATGGCTACACCTTC.

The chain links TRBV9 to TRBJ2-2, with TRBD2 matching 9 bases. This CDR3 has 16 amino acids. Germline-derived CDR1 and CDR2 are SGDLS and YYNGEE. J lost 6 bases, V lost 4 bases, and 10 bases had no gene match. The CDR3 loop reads CASSPPWTSAPGELFF. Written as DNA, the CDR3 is TGTGCCAGCAGCCCGCCTTGGACTAGCGCTCCCGGGGAGCTGTTTTTT.

The CDR3 DNA reads as TGTGCCAGCAGCACCCAAAACGCGGGGGGCAACACCGGGGAGCTGTTTTTT. Amino acid sequence: CASSTQNAGGNTGELFF. V usage is TRBV11-3 and J usage is TRBJ2-2; 8 bases are a match to TRBD2. J lost 2 bases, V lost 5 bases, and 10 bases had no gene match. The CDR3 runs to 17 residues. Germline CDR1 reads SGHNT; CDR2 reads YENEEA.

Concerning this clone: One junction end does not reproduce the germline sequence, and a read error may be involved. CDR3 coding DNA: TGTGCTAGCAGCTTAAGGGAGATGTGGGACAGGGGGTACAATGAGCAGTTCTTC. Its protein is CASSLREMWDRGYNEQFF. The chain links TRBV7-7 to TRBJ2-1, with 11 bases fitting TRBD1. The CDR3 is 18 amino acids. In germline, CDR1 is SSHAT, CDR2 FNYEAQ (reference sequence).

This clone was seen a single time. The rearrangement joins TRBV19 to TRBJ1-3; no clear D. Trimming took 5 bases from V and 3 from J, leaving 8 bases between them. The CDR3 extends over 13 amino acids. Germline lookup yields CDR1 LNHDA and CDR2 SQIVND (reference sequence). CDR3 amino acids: CASSLRGGNTIYF. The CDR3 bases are TGTGCCAGTAGTCTCCGGGGTGGAAACACCATATATTTT.

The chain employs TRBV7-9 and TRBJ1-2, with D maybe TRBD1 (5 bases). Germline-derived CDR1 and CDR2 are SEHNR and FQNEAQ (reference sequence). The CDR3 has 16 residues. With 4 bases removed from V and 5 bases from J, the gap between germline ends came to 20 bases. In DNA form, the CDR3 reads TGTGCCAGCAGCTCTAATTTGGTCCCGGGGGGTTATGGCTACACCTTC. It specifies CASSSNLVPGGYGYTF.

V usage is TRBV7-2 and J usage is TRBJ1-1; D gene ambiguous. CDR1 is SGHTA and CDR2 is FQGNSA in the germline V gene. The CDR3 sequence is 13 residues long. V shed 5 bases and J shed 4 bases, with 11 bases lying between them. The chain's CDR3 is CASSPARGTEAFF. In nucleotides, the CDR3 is TGTGCCAGCAGCCCCGCACGCGGCACTGAAGCTTTCTTT.

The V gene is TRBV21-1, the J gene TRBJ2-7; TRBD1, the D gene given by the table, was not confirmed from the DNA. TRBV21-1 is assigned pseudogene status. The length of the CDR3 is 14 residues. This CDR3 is CASSARTGGNEQYF. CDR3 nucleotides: TGTGCCAGCAGCGCCCGGACAGGGGGAAACGAGCAGTACTTC.

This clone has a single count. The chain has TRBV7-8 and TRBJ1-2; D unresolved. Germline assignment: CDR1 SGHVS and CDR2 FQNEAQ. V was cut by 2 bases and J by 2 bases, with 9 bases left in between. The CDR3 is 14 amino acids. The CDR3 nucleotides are TGTGCCAGCAGCTTAACTTCGGGGAACTATGGCTACACCTTC. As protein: CASSLTSGNYGYTF.